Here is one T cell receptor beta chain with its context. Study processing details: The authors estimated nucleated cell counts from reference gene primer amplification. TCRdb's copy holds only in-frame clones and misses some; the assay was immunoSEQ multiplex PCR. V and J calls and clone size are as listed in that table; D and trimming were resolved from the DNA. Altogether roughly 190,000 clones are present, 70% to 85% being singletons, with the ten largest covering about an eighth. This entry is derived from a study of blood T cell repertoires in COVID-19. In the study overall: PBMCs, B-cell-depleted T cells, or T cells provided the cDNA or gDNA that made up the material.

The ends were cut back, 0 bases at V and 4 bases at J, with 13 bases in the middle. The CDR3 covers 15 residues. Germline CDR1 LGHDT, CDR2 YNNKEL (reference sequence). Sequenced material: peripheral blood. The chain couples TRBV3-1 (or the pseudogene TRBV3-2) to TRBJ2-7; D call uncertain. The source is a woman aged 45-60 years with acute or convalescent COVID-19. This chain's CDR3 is CASSQDARHSYEQYF. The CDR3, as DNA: TGTGCCAGCAGCCAAGATGCCAGGCACTCTTACGAGCAGTACTTC.